This TCR beta chain was found in a study of T-cell reconstitution after alpha-beta-depleted transplantation in children. This clonotype was picked up many times. Its specificity is not known. Overall study results and limits: Recipient T cells and thymic progenitors that survived gave rise to the high TCRbeta diversity observed at day 60 in some patients. T cells produced anew were the main source of T-cell counts and diversity one year after transplant. Reports say that about two months after transplant, the alpha-beta T cells came out of several hundred graft clones that had expanded.

A TCRbeta library incorporating unique molecular identifiers was prepared. One entry per CDR3 protein results from TCRdb running MiXCR on the PCR reads. The data contain hundreds of thousands of distinct CDR3 sequences, roughly a tenth of them seen just once; the ten biggest clones take up approximately 7%. V lost 8 bases and J lost 1; bases outside the gene matches: 2. The CDR3 is 13 amino acids. Sample: PBMCs, taken before TCRalphabeta/CD19-depleted stem cell transplant. The origin of this receptor is a boy less than two years old with acute myeloid leukemia, due to receive a stem cell transplant. The V gene is TRBV12-3 or TRBV12-4, the J gene TRBJ2-5; 9 positions agree with TRBD2. As DNA, the CDR3 is TGTGCCAGCGGCGGGGGGGCCCAAGAGACCCAGTACTTC. It encodes CASGGGAQETQYF.